This TCR beta chain was retrieved from a study of PD-1 blockade in classical Hodgkin lymphoma (dated by TCRdb to about 2020). With regard to the full study: Nivolumab dosing was 3 mg/kg intravenously every 2 weeks, continuing until either disease progression or unacceptable toxicity. A peripheral blood immune signature of response to PD-1 blockade in classical Hodgkin lymphoma was defined using TCR beta sequencing and CyTOF.

The Qiagen DNeasy kit was used to extract genomic DNA both from unsorted PBMCs and from the negatively selected CD4+ and CD8+ fractions. Using primers that anneal to V and J segments, immunoSEQ multiplex PCR amplified the TCR beta CDR3 regions. A synthetic immune receptor repertoire was used to minimize amplification bias, and remaining bias was computationally removed after sequencing. Under the source paper's analysis protocol: Repertoire diversity was quantified as the Shannon entropy index using custom Python scripts. Unsorted, CD4+ and CD8+ repertoires were analyzed separately, except for combined analyses in which CD4+ and CD8+ sequences were merged in silico. A clone counted as expanded when the clone's frequency after treatment rose at least 2-fold relative to C1D1, and clones undetected at baseline were given a pseudocount of 0.5. Clones with 0 or 1 copy at C1D1 were classified as singleton clones, and clones with 2 or more copies were classified as non-singleton clones. Clones expanded in unsorted samples were labelled as CD4+, CD8+ or unknown by matching protein sequences in sorted samples from the same patient. Wilcoxon tests were applied to paired samples to test diversity changes from C1D1 to C4D1. TCRdb's version of the immuneACCESS table is confined to in-frame rearrangements and falls short of the full clone set. An unresolved V gene accounts for under half of the shortfall where checked; the remainder is of unknown origin. V and J calls and clone size are those listed in that table; D and trimming were worked out from the DNA. This sample has roughly 81,000 clones in its table, and about nine tenths of those were observed once. Together, the top ten hold about 2.7% of the sample.

Per the publication, the time point label means: cycle 2 day 1 (C2D1) of nivolumab. Relapse after autologous stem cell transplantation had occurred in all trial patients, and cohorts A, B and C were distinguished by prior brentuximab vedotin exposure. The trial cohort comprised about 60 patients with relapsed/refractory classical Hodgkin lymphoma whose best overall responses were complete response, partial response or progressive disease. Trial patients were treated with single-agent nivolumab in the multi-cohort phase II CheckMate 205 trial. An independent review committee assessed best overall response using the 2007 International Working Group response criteria. Trial PBMCs were collected immediately before nivolumab initiation (C1D1) and during therapy at cycle 2 day 1 and cycle 4 day 1. Peripheral blood was collected in 8 mL Vacutainer Cell Preparation Tubes, from which PBMCs were isolated by centrifugation and then cryopreserved.

Study-level results and caveats: Baseline TCR diversity was reported to be lower in newly diagnosed patients than in healthy donors and to be lower still in relapsed/refractory patients. A significant rise by C4D1 was seen in CD4+ but not CD8+ TCR diversity (p=0.0027 vs p=0.16), with the rise being most apparent in complete responders (p=0.02). Trial patients with a complete response had baseline diversity similar to that of newly diagnosed patients, while partial responders and progressors had significantly lower diversity. Lower diversity was seen in patients whose nivolumab began less than 1 year after ASCT, and these patients were left out of later analyses so that immune reconstitution would not confound the results. Only a single clinical trial cohort was studied, and what caused the repertoire differences, possibly disease activity or prior therapy, remained undefined.

The junction shows trimming of 6 bases on V and 4 bases on J, plus 15 bases between the germline ends. The germline V gene (reference sequence) provides CDR1 SEHNR and CDR2 FQNEAQ. From its cysteine to its phenylalanine, the CDR3 spans 14 amino acids. This entry keeps only the CDR3 DNA: 42 bases, framed from base 1. As to this clone: Its antigen is currently not known. Base-call qualities are not available, and no considerably larger clone is one nucleotide away.

The rearranged chain carries TRBV7-9 and TRBJ1-2, with TRBD1 tentatively as D gene (5 bases match). This TCR was recovered from a human donor with classical Hodgkin lymphoma. Sequenced here: peripheral blood mononuclear cells (PBMCs), sampled before the second cycle of nivolumab. The DNA sequence follows: TGTGCCAGCAGTCGCGGGGGAAATTCCTATGGCTACACCTTC. This yields the protein CASSRGGNSYGYTF.